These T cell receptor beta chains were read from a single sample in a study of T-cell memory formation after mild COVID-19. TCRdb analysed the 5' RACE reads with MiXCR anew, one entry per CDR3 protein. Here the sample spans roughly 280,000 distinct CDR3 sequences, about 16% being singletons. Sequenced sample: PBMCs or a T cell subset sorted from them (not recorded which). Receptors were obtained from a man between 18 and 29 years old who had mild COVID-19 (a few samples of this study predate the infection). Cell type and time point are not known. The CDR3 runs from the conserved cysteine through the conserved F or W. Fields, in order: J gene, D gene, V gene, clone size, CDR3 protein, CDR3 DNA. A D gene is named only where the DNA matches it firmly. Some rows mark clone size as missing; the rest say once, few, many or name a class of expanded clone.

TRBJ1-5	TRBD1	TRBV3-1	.	CASSQRTGNQPQHF	TGTGCCAGCAGTCAAAGGACAGGGAATCAGCCCCAGCATTTT
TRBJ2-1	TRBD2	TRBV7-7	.	CASSLRRSSGLGRTEEQFF	TGTGCTAGCAGCTTACGAAGGAGTAGCGGGCTAGGGAGGACTGAGGAGCAGTTCTTC
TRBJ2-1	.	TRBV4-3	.	CASSQEYSNEQFF	TGCGCCAGCAGCCAAGAGTACAGCAATGAGCAGTTCTTC
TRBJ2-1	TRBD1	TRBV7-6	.	CASASGQGVNEQFF	TGTGCCAGCGCGTCGGGACAGGGCGTCAATGAGCAGTTCTTC
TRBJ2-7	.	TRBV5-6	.	CASSRWYEQYF	TGTGCCAGCAGCCGGTGGTACGAGCAGTACTTC
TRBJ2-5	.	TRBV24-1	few	CASKGSVQETQYF	TGTGCCAGCAAGGGGTCGGTACAAGAGACCCAGTACTTC
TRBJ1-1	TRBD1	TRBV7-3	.	CASSLRGGRGLLEAFF	TGTGCCAGCAGCTTACGAGGGGGCAGGGGGCTCCTTGAAGCTTTCTTT
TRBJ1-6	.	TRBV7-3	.	CASSPSGQRNSPLHF	TGTGCCAGCAGCCCGTCCGGACAGCGAAATTCACCCCTCCACTTT
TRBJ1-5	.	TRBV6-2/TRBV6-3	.	CASKNPGLWQPQHF	TGTGCCAGCAAGAACCCAGGGTTATGGCAGCCCCAGCATTTT
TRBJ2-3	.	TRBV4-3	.	CASTSGAGDTQYF	TGCGCCAGCACCTCAGGAGCAGGGGATACGCAGTATTTT
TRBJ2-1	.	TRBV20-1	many	CSATGYSYNEQFF	TGCAGTGCCACGGGATACTCCTACAATGAGCAGTTCTTC
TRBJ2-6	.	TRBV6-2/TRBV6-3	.	CASSHLGAGANVLTF	TGTGCCAGCAGTCACCTAGGGGCGGGGGCCAACGTCCTGACTTTC
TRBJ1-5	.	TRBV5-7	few	CASSFKRKPQHF	TGTGCCAGCAGCTTTAAACGGAAGCCCCAGCATTTT
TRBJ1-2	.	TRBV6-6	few	CASSPDMSGGYTF	TGTGCCAGCAGCCCAGACATGTCAGGAGGCTACACCTTC
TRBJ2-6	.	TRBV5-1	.	CASSSTGLGAGANVLTF	TGCGCCAGCAGCTCTACAGGGTTAGGAGCTGGGGCCAACGTCCTGACTTTC
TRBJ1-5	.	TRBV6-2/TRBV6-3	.	CASSYSGRPGEHF	TGTGCCAGCAGTTACTCGGGCCGGCCGGGGGAGCATTTT
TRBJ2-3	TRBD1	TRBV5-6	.	CASSLRSGQSTDTQYF	TGTGCCAGCAGCTTGAGGTCGGGACAGAGCACAGATACGCAGTATTTT